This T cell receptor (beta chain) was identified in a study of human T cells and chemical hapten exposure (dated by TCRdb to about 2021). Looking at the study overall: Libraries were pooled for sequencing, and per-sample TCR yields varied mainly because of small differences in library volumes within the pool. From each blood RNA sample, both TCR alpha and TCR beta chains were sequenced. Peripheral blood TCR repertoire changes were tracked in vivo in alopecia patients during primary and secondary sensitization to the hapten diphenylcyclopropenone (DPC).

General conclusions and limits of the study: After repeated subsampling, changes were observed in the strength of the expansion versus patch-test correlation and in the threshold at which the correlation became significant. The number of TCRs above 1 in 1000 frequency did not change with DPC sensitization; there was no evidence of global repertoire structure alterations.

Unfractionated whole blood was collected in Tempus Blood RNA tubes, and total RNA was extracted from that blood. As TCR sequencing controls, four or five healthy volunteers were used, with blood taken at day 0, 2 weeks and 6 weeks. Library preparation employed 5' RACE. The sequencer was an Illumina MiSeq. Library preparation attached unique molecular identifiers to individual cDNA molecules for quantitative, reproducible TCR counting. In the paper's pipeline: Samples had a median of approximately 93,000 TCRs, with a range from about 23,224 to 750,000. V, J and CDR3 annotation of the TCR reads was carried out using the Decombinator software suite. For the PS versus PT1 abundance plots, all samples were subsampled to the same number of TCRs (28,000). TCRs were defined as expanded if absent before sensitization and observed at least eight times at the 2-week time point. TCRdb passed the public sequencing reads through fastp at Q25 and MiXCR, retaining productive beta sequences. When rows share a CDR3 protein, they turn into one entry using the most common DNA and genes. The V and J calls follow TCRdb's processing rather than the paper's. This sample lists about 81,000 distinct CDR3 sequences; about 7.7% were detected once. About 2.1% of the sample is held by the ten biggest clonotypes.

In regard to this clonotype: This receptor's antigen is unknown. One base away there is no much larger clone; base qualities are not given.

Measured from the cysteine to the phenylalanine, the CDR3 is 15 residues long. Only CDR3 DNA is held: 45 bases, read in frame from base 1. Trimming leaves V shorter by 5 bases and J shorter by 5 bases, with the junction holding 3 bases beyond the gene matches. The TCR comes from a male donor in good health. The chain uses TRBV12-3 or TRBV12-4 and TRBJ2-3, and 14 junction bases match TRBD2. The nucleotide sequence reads TGTGCCAGCAGTCGGACTAGCGGGGGGCTAGATACGCAGTATTTT. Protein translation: CASSRTSGGLDTQYF.